Listed here are 17 T cell receptor beta chains from one sample, sequenced in a study of control samples from healthy donors and cancer patients. Profiled with immunoSEQ multiplex PCR; TCRdb holds only in-frame clones, not every one. The sample consists of roughly 130,000 clones, just over 90% of them appearing once. Sample: PBMCs. The receptors were sampled from a man over 45 with head and neck cancer.

The J gene is TRBJ2-2, the V gene TRBV6-2 or TRBV6-3; D may correspond to TRBD1 or TRBD2 (5 bases each). The germline V gene has CDR1 MNHEY and CDR2 SVGEGT. Trimming removed 5 bases from V and 8 bases from J, with 18 bases in between. This CDR3 spans 15 amino acids. The CDR3 region is CASSRPPGPTGELFF. The CDR3 coding sequence is TGTGCCAGCAGTCGCCCGCCGGGACCGACGGGGGAGCTGTTTTTT.

A note on this clone: This same CDR3 is encoded by further DNA sequences in the sample. The chain couples TRBV30 to TRBJ2-5, with a weak D call TRBD1 (5 bases). Germline-derived CDR1 and CDR2 are GTSNPN and SVGIG (reference sequence). CDR3 length: 11 amino acids. V dropped 2 bases and J dropped 4 bases, with 5 bases sitting between them. The CDR3 is CAWSRGETQYF. DNA of the CDR3: TGTGCCTGGAGTAGGGGAGAGACCCAGTACTTC.

The chain is built from TRBV12-3 or TRBV12-4 and TRBJ1-2; tentative D call: TRBD1 (5 bases). The V and J ends lost 5 bases and 2 bases respectively, with 6 bases between them. CDR3 length equals 12 residues. The CDR3 DNA reads as TGTGCCAGCAGTCGACAGAACTATGGCTACACCTTC. Protein: CASSRQNYGYTF.

The rearrangement uses TRBV7-2 and TRBJ2-2; the D is unclear. Germline V gives CDR1 SGHTA, CDR2 FQGNSA. Between the trimmed V and J ends, which lost 2 bases and 3 bases, there was a span of 7 bases. The CDR3 loop spans 14 amino acids. CDR3 nucleotide sequence: TGTGCCAGCAGCTTAACCGGATACACCGGGGAGCTGTTTTTT. Translated, it gives CASSLTGYTGELFF. The full variable domain, its missing parts supplied by reference TRBV7-2 and TRBJ2-2, is GAGVSQSPSNKVTEKGKDVELRCDPISGHTALYWYRQSLGQGLEFLIYFQGNSAPDKSGLPSDRFSAERTGGSVSTLTIQRTQQEDSAVYLCASSLTGYTGELFFGEGSRLTVL.

The rearrangement uses TRBV11-2 and TRBJ1-6, with D possibly being TRBD1 (5 bases). Trimming stripped 0 bases from V and 10 bases from J, with 13 bases between. There are 15 residues in the CDR3. Germline V lookup: CDR1 SGHAT, CDR2 FQNNGV. The CDR3, as DNA: TGTGCCAGCAGCTTAGACCAGGGTTTTGGATCACCCCTCCACTTT. This sequence encodes CASSLDQGFGSPLHF.

The chain links TRBV18 to TRBJ1-1, with 8 bases lining up with TRBD1. CDR1 and CDR2 (germline): KGHSH, LQKENI. Unmatched junction bases numbered 10, after V lost 2 bases and J lost 2 bases. The CDR3 consists of 17 residues. This CDR3 reads CASSPRDRLGYNTEAFF. CDR3 bases: TGTGCCAGCTCACCAAGGGACAGGCTGGGGTATAACACTGAAGCTTTCTTT.

The V gene is TRBV9, the J gene TRBJ2-1, with TRBD2 matching over 7 bases. CDR1 SGDLS and CDR2 YYNGEE come from the germline V gene. V shed 3 bases and J 0 bases; nucleotides not matched to a gene: 3. This CDR3 is 15 amino acids long. The CDR3 spells CASSAGGSSYNEQFF. The CDR3 coding sequence is TGTGCCAGCAGCGCCGGGGGGAGCTCCTACAATGAGCAGTTCTTC.

Turning to this clone: The same CDR3 is also encoded by other DNA sequences in this sample. J is TRBJ1-2 and V is TRBV9, with D possibly being TRBD1 (5 bases). The CDR3 has 14 amino acids. CDR1 and CDR2 (germline): SGDLS, YYNGEE. Trimming pared 0 bases from V and 7 bases from J, leaving 13 bases between. The CDR3 nucleotides read TGTGCCAGCAGCGTAGATCAGGGCGGGGGTGGCTACACCTTC. Translating it yields CASSVDQGGGGYTF.

V is TRBV11-3 and J is TRBJ2-3; no clear D gene. Germline CDR1 SGHNT, CDR2 YENEEA. CDR3 length: 12 amino acids. V lost 3 bases and J lost 1, with 2 bases in between. The CDR3 region is CASSFGTDTQYF. As DNA, the CDR3 is TGTGCCAGCAGCTTCGGCACAGATACGCAGTATTTT.

The rearrangement joins TRBV7-2 to TRBJ1-2, with D maybe TRBD1 (5 bases). Per germline, CDR1 SGHTA and CDR2 FQGNSA. The CDR3 totals 13 residues. Trimming left V 5 bases short and J 8 bases short, with 15 bases between. CDR3 sequence reads: CASSKGPGHGYTF. The CDR3 DNA sequence: TGTGCCAGCAGCAAGGGACCGGGGCACGGCTACACCTTC.

V usage is TRBV25-1 and J usage is TRBJ1-1, with D unclear. CDR3 length: 13 amino acids. Germline V CDR1 and CDR2: MGHDK, SYGVNS. CDR3 loop: CAVQRPGGREAFF. The DNA for the CDR3 is TGTGCGGTACAGAGACCGGGAGGGAGGGAAGCTTTCTTT.

V is TRBV4-1 and J is TRBJ2-5, with D tentatively TRBD2 (5 bases). V was cut by 0 bases and J by 4 bases, with 21 bases left in between. Germline V gene data show CDR1 as MGHRA and CDR2 as YSYEKL. The CDR3 contains 18 residues. The CDR3 here is CASSQDSPEVGARETQYF. The CDR3 DNA sequence: TGCGCCAGCAGCCAAGATTCCCCGGAGGTCGGCGCCCGAGAGACCCAGTACTTC.

The rearrangement joins TRBV7-2 to TRBJ2-7; 8 bases are a match to TRBD1. This CDR3 has 15 amino acids. The V gene end was trimmed by 2 bases and the J gene end by 3 bases; junction bases not matched to a gene: 6. Germline CDR1 SGHTA, CDR2 FQGNSA. Here the CDR3 reads CASSLSPGQGYEQYF. DNA for the CDR3: TGTGCCAGCAGCTTAAGTCCTGGACAGGGCTACGAGCAGTACTTC.

The V call is TRBV7-2, the J call TRBJ1-1, with D perhaps matching TRBD1 (5 bases). V was clipped by 3 bases and J by 5 bases, with 10 bases between them. Germline V lookup: CDR1 SGHTA, CDR2 FQGNSA. This CDR3 has 13 residues. The CDR3 DNA reads as TGTGCCAGCAGCTTCAGGGCTGGGACTGAAGCTTTCTTT. Residues: CASSFRAGTEAFF.

The chain joins TRBV4-3 to TRBJ2-1, with 14 bases fitting TRBD2. The CDR3 loop spans 16 amino acids. The V gene's germline CDR1 is LGHNA and CDR2 YSLEER. Germline trimming cut 1 base from V and 7 bases from J; bases unmatched to any gene: 3. The CDR3 here is CASSQGLAGGQNEQFF. As DNA, the CDR3 is TGCGCCAGCAGCCAAGGACTAGCGGGGGGGCAGAATGAGCAGTTCTTC.

This clone was observed a few times. The CDR3 DNA reads as TGTGCCAGCAGCCAAAACAAAGGAGATGGCTACACCTTC. Encoded protein: CASSQNKGDGYTF. The gene calls are TRBV7-3 and TRBJ1-2; D is undetermined. CDR3 length: 13 amino acids. Deletions cut 5 bases from V and 6 bases from J, with 13 bases between. Per the germline V gene, CDR1 is SGHTA and CDR2 is FQGTGA.

In the case of this clone: Different DNA sequences within this sample yield the same CDR3. The chain is built from TRBV6-1 and TRBJ2-1; D ambiguous. This CDR3 is 12 amino acids long. The germline V gene encodes CDR1 MNHNS and CDR2 SASEGT. The V and J ends lost 3 bases and 9 bases respectively, with 9 bases between them. CDR3 nucleotide sequence: TGTGCCAGCAGTGAGGGAAGCACTGAGCAGTTCTTC. Translated, it gives CASSEGSTEQFF.